The next 4 T cell receptor beta chains were all read from a single sample in a study of OX40 agonist ivuxolimab in advanced cancers. Generated by immunoSEQ multiplex PCR, the TCRdb table keeps only in-frame clones and is missing some. The data show roughly 80,000 clones, around 83% seen once. The material sequenced was CD4+ or CD8+ T cells sorted from blood, taken in a trial of the OX40 agonist ivuxolimab. These receptors came from an adult with an advanced solid tumor such as melanoma, head and neck, liver or kidney cancer.

The J gene is TRBJ2-3, the V gene TRBV13; D is ambiguous. This CDR3 is 13 amino acids long. Germline CDR1 is PRHDT and CDR2 is FYEKMQ (reference sequence). V lost 3 bases and J 5 bases, leaving 9 bases between the germline ends. The CDR3 nucleotides are TGTGCCAGCAGCTTGGTGTACGGAGATACGCAGTATTTT. Protein sequence: CASSLVYGDTQYF.

The chain employs TRBV11-2 and TRBJ2-1; no definite D call. The CDR3 extends over 13 amino acids. The ends were cut back, 1 base at V and 10 bases at J, with 11 bases in the middle. Per the germline V gene, CDR1 is SGHAT and CDR2 is FQNNGV. CDR3 nucleotide sequence: TGTGCCAGCAGCTTAGGGTGGGGAAGGGAGCAGTTCTTC. Translation gives CASSLGWGREQFF.

V gene TRBV5-5 combines with J gene TRBJ2-7; TRBD1 agrees at 11 bases. The CDR3 sequence is 15 residues long. The V and J ends lost 4 bases and 3 bases, in that order; junction bases with no gene match: 6. Germline assignment: CDR1 SGHKS and CDR2 YYEKEE (reference sequence). CDR3 loop: CASSRTGTGGYEQYF. In DNA, the CDR3 is TGTGCCAGCAGCCGCACCGGGACAGGGGGCTACGAGCAGTACTTC.

As regards this clone: It is likely a read error: a sequence one base away is far more abundant. The chain uses TRBV7-9 and TRBJ1-1; D gene uncertain. Germline V CDR1 and CDR2: SEHNR, FQNEAQ (reference sequence). This CDR3 is 11 amino acids long. The V and J ends lost 5 bases and 1 base respectively, with 2 bases between them. The CDR3 protein is CASSRNTEAFF. The CDR3 DNA reads TGTGCCAGCAGCAGGAACACTGAAGCTTTCTTT.